Below are 27 T cell receptor beta chains sequenced from a single sample in a study of cytomegalovirus exposure and HLA in healthy donors. Use of 60 Vbeta and 13 Jbeta primers characterized the PCR. Repertoires were generated with immunoSEQ multiplex PCR, while TCRdb's copy carries only in-frame clones and drops some. Of approximately 300,000 clones listed, 80% are singletons. The sequenced material came from PBMCs. The receptor source for this set is a girl between 2 and 10 years old in good health and CMV-seronegative.

This clone occurred once. The rearrangement uses TRBV6-6 and TRBJ2-3; weak D call: TRBD2 (6 bases). The CDR3 totals 13 residues. The V and J ends lost 7 bases and 4 bases respectively, with 12 bases between them. CDR1 MNHNY and CDR2 SVGAGI come from the germline V gene (reference sequence). The CDR3: CASTPSGADTQYF. For the CDR3, the DNA is TGTGCCAGCACCCCCTCGGGGGCAGATACGCAGTATTTT.

The chain carries TRBV5-1 and TRBJ2-2; 10 positions agree with TRBD1. CDR1 and CDR2 (germline): SGHRS, YFSETQ. CDR3 length: 17 amino acids. J lost 5 bases, V lost 2 bases, and 9 bases had no gene match. The CDR3 here is CASSFLLPGQGTGELFF. The CDR3 DNA is TGCGCCAGCAGCTTTTTACTCCCGGGACAGGGGACCGGGGAGCTGTTTTTT.

V gene TRBV10-3 combines with J gene TRBJ1-2; possibly TRBD1 for D (5 bases). Germline CDR1 and CDR2: ENHRY and SYGVKD. V shed 5 bases and J shed 10 bases, with 23 bases lying between them. CDR3 length: 15 residues. CDR3 sequence reads: CAISWVWGWKFVYTF. The CDR3 DNA is TGTGCCATCAGTTGGGTATGGGGCTGGAAATTTGTCTACACCTTC.

The chain couples TRBV6-1 to TRBJ2-5, with 12 bases matching TRBD2. V was pared by 8 bases and J by 1 base, with 5 bases of the junction left unmatched. Germline V CDR1 and CDR2: MNHNS, SASEGT. CDR3 length equals 15 residues. CDR3 sequence: CASGETSGGQETQYF. The CDR3 nucleotides read TGTGCCAGCGGGGAGACTAGCGGGGGCCAAGAGACCCAGTACTTC.

This rearrangement joins TRBV5-1 to TRBJ1-1; no reliable D call. The CDR3 is 13 residues long. The V end lost 3 bases, the J end lost 3 bases, and 9 bases lay between the germline ends. Per the germline V gene, CDR1 is SGHRS and CDR2 is YFSETQ. The CDR3 DNA reads TGCGCCAGCAGCTATCAATCGGACACTGAAGCTTTCTTT. Translation gives CASSYQSDTEAFF.

The chain recombines TRBV5-1 with TRBJ2-3; 10 nucleotides align to TRBD2. The CDR3 extends over 16 amino acids. Germline trimming cut 5 bases from V and 3 bases from J; bases unmatched to any gene: 9. Germline assignment: CDR1 SGHRS and CDR2 YFSETQ. CDR3 bases: TGCGCCAGCAGACTAGGTAGGACTAGCGGAACAGATACGCAGTATTTT. Residues: CASRLGRTSGTDTQYF.

The table lists this clone with a few counts. The V gene is TRBV6-1, the J gene TRBJ2-1; no reliable D call. V was shortened by 6 bases and J by 9 bases, with 18 bases between the two germline ends. This CDR3 spans 14 amino acids. Germline V lookup: CDR1 MNHNS, CDR2 SASEGT. The CDR3 is CASSKPPPSVEQFF. The CDR3 DNA sequence: TGTGCCAGCAGCAAACCTCCCCCCTCGGTTGAGCAGTTCTTC.

There are a few counts of this clone. Here the CDR3 DNA reads TGTGCCAGTAGTATAGCAGGGTGGGATGAGCAGTTCTTC. Translating it yields CASSIAGWDEQFF. The chain has TRBV19 and TRBJ2-1; TRBD1 is a possible D gene (5 bases). Trimming shortened V by 1 base and J by 8 bases, and 9 bases separated the two germline ends. Germline-derived CDR1 and CDR2 are LNHDA and SQIVND (reference sequence). The CDR3 is 13 amino acids.

This clone was recorded only once. The rearrangement joins TRBV5-1 to TRBJ2-5; D might be TRBD2 (6 bases). This CDR3 has 13 residues. The V and J ends lost 4 bases and 5 bases respectively, with 12 bases between them. The germline V gene encodes CDR1 SGHRS and CDR2 YFSETQ. The CDR3 nucleotides read TGCGCCAGCAGCAGGGACTTAGGGGAGACCCAGTACTTC. This sequence encodes CASSRDLGETQYF.

The rearrangement uses TRBV5-1 and TRBJ1-1, with D possibly being TRBD1 (5 bases). The V end was cut by 6 bases, the J end by 4 bases, with 13 bases between. This CDR3 comprises 13 residues. Germline lookup yields CDR1 SGHRS and CDR2 YFSETQ. In DNA, the CDR3 is TGCGCCAGCAAACAGGTCTGGGTCACTGAAGCTTTCTTT. Residues: CASKQVWVTEAFF.

The genes are TRBV7-9 and TRBJ2-7, with D possibly TRBD2 on 5 matching bases. The CDR3 length is 12 residues. Looked up from germline, CDR1 is SEHNR and CDR2 is FQNEAQ (reference sequence). The CDR3 sequence is CSTTDGAYEQYF. CDR3 sequence (DNA): TGTTCCACCACCGACGGGGCCTACGAGCAGTACTTC.

The CDR3 here is CASSPFRQGSQPQHF. In DNA, the CDR3 is TGTGCCAGCAGCCCTTTCAGACAGGGGAGTCAGCCCCAGCATTTT. The chain joins TRBV7-8 to TRBJ1-5, with 8 bases aligning to TRBD1. Germline trimming cut 5 bases from V and 6 bases from J; bases unmatched to any gene: 9. The CDR3 spans 15 residues. Germline assignment: CDR1 SGHVS and CDR2 FQNEAQ.

In this sample, this clone turned up once. The chain links TRBV9 to TRBJ2-5; 15 bases agree with TRBD2. The CDR3 loop spans 17 amino acids. Per the germline V gene, CDR1 is SGDLS and CDR2 is YYNGEE. With V trimmed by 2 bases and J by 5 bases, 7 bases remained unmatched. CDR3 bases: TGTGCCAGCAGCGTTTGGACTAGCGGGAGGGCCGAGGAGACCCAGTACTTC. Its protein product is CASSVWTSGRAEETQYF.

The V gene is TRBV11-2, the J gene TRBJ1-3, with 7 bases lining up with TRBD1. V was pared by 4 bases and J by 0 bases, with 6 bases of the junction left unmatched. CDR1 is SGHAT, CDR2 FQNNGV, per germline. This CDR3 is built from 16 residues. Here the CDR3 DNA reads TGTGCCAGCAGCTCCAGACAGGGCCTCTCTGGAAACACCATATATTTT. It translates to CASSSRQGLSGNTIYF.

The rearrangement links TRBV7-6 to TRBJ2-1; D is perhaps TRBD2 (6 bases). This CDR3 is built from 15 residues. The germline V and J ends were trimmed by 5 bases and 11 bases, with 22 bases remaining between them. Germline CDR1 reads SGHVS; CDR2 reads FNYEAQ. The CDR3 reads CASSLERALGSKQFF. The CDR3 DNA reads as TGTGCCAGCAGCCTCGAGCGGGCCCTAGGTTCCAAGCAGTTCTTC.

This sequence joins TRBV9 and TRBJ1-2; tentative D call: TRBD1 (6 bases). This CDR3 has 15 amino acids. Germline loops: CDR1 SGDLS, CDR2 YYNGEE. V was shortened by 3 bases and J by 1 base, with 13 bases between the two germline ends. DNA for the CDR3: TGTGCCAGCAGCGCCACCGGGACACATAACTATGGCTACACCTTC. Amino acids: CASSATGTHNYGYTF.

In regard to this clone: At one boundary the junction diverges from the germline segment, which might be a read error. This chain links TRBV28 with TRBJ1-4; 7 bases fit TRBD1. Germline V gene data show CDR1 as MDHEN and CDR2 as SYDVKM. There are 15 residues in the CDR3. The chain's CDR3 is CASSLIRDSNEKPFF. The DNA of the CDR3 is TGTGCCAGCAGTTTGATCCGGGACAGTAATGAAAAACCGTTTTTT.

CDR3 sequence reads: CASSQETSGELYEQYF. In nucleotides, the CDR3 is TGCGCCAGCAGCCAAGAGACGAGCGGGGAATTATACGAGCAGTACTTC. The gene calls are TRBV4-1 and TRBJ2-7; 7 bases agree with TRBD2. There are 16 residues in the CDR3. J lost 4 bases, V lost 0 bases, and 9 bases had no gene match. CDR1 MGHRA and CDR2 YSYEKL come from the germline V gene.

The chain combines TRBV4-1 with TRBJ2-7, with TRBD1 matching over 11 bases. V dropped 5 bases and J dropped 5; count of bases not matched to a gene: 5. This CDR3 spans 14 amino acids. Germline V gene data show CDR1 as MGHRA and CDR2 as YSYEKL. This CDR3 reads CASSKGQGVHEQYF. The CDR3 region has the DNA TGCGCCAGCAGCAAGGGACAGGGGGTACACGAGCAGTACTTC.

V is TRBV10-3 and J is TRBJ2-7, with 9 bases that match TRBD1. V lost 7 bases and J lost 3; bases outside the gene matches: 10. Germline V CDR1 and CDR2: ENHRY, SYGVKD. The CDR3 spans 15 residues. In DNA form, the CDR3 reads TGTGCCATCACCCCGGGACAGGGAGGGGGCTACGAGCAGTACTTC. Its translation is CAITPGQGGGYEQYF.

The chain has TRBV11-2 and TRBJ2-7; the match to TRBD1 covers 9 bases. The CDR3 is 16 amino acids. V lost 5 bases and J lost 3; bases outside the gene matches: 11. Germline CDR1 SGHAT, CDR2 FQNNGV. CDR3 residues: CASSTLTGGFIYEQYF. CDR3 in DNA: TGTGCCAGCAGCACACTAACAGGGGGCTTCATCTACGAGCAGTACTTC.

The rearrangement joins TRBV10-3 to TRBJ2-2; the match to TRBD2 covers 13 bases. The CDR3 covers 20 residues. The germline V gene encodes CDR1 ENHRY and CDR2 SYGVKD. V shed 0 bases, J shed 5 bases, and the junction held 12 bases outside the gene matches. The CDR3 here is CAISESRGGRLAGGTGELFF. DNA of the CDR3: TGTGCCATCAGTGAGTCACGAGGGGGGCGACTAGCGGGAGGAACCGGGGAGCTGTTTTTT.

The chain has TRBV9 and TRBJ2-1; TRBD2 matches 9 bases. The germline CDR1 and CDR2 sequences are SGDLS and YYNGEE. V lost 0 bases to trimming and J lost 8 bases; unmatched junction nucleotides: 6. This CDR3 is 15 amino acids long. The DNA for the CDR3 is TGTGCCAGCAGCGTAGCCAGCGGGGGGCCTTATGAGCAGTTCTTC. This codes for CASSVASGGPYEQFF.

J is TRBJ2-7 and V is TRBV6-4; a weak D match, TRBD2 (5 bases). CDR3 size: 13 residues. The germline V gene has CDR1 MRHNA and CDR2 SNTAGT. Trimming removed 2 bases from V and 7 bases from J, with 12 bases in between. CDR3 DNA sequence: TGTGCCAGCAGTGACCGGCCTACGGGGGAGCAGTACTTC. Its protein is CASSDRPTGEQYF.

The chain couples TRBV5-1 to TRBJ2-3; maybe TRBD1 (5 bases). This CDR3 contains 14 residues. V was trimmed by 4 bases and J by 2 bases, leaving 11 bases between them. Germline V CDR1 and CDR2: SGHRS, YFSETQ. For the CDR3, the DNA is TGCGCCAGCAGCCCTGGACAAGCCACAGATACGCAGTATTTT. It codes for CASSPGQATDTQYF.

The chain is built from TRBV7-6 and TRBJ2-7; 8 bases fit TRBD2. The germline gives CDR1 SGHVS, CDR2 FNYEAQ. CDR3 length: 17 residues. The V segment lost 1 base and the J segment 0 bases; nucleotides outside the gene matches: 8. The CDR3 nucleotides are TGTGCCAGCAGCTTAGAGGCTGGTCTAGCGGGCTCCTACGAGCAGTACTTC. Translated: CASSLEAGLAGSYEQYF.

The table lists this clone with a count of one. The sample carries other DNA sequences with the same CDR3. The rearrangement uses TRBV28 and TRBJ1-6; 10 bases map to TRBD1. The trim removed 2 bases at V and 10 bases at J, leaving 2 bases unmatched. The CDR3 is made up of 14 amino acids. The germline V gene encodes CDR1 MDHEN and CDR2 SYDVKM. The chain's CDR3 is CASSLGQGGSPLHF. In nucleotides, the CDR3 is TGTGCCAGCAGTTTAGGACAGGGGGGCTCACCCCTCCACTTT.